The T cell receptor (beta chain) under discussion was sequenced for a study of blood T cell repertoires in COVID-19. As originally analysed: Counts of nucleated cells, estimated from reference gene primer amplification, were obtained. Clones were read by immunoSEQ multiplex PCR, and TCRdb kept only the in-frame ones, dropping some. Clonal size and the V and J genes are those of that table, whereas D and trimming came from the DNA. The table shows roughly 450,000 clones, with about 92% occurring only once. Cohort 3 recovered donors had two negative PCRs, clearance, or symptom resolution. The CDR3 has 14 amino acids. Trimming cost V 4 bases and J 2 bases, with 11 bases left between them. Germline V gives CDR1 ENHRY, CDR2 SYGVKD.

The sequence was collected from a man aged 18 to 29 who had recovered from COVID-19. Material: PBMCs or T cells enriched from blood (not recorded which). V usage is TRBV10-3 and J usage is TRBJ1-1; no clear D gene. CDR3 nucleotide sequence: TGTGCCATCAGTGGGTCCGTTCGTAACACTGAAGCTTTCTTT. It is translated as CAISGSVRNTEAFF.